This T cell receptor beta chain was profiled in a study of blood T cell repertoires in COVID-19. Recruitment covered about two dozen US areas and drew participants whose ages spanned about 18 to 89 years. The method was immunoSEQ multiplex PCR; TCRdb's version includes in-frame clones alone and lacks a portion of them. The sample lists some 260,000 clones; 80% to 90% were seen once. This clone was recorded once. Germline values: CDR1 LGHDT, CDR2 YNNKEL (reference sequence). Trimming took off 5 bases at V and 4 bases at J, with 8 bases between the two ends. The CDR3 is 13 residues long. The specimen sequenced was PBMCs or T cells enriched from blood (not recorded which). This receptor was obtained from a man aged 25-45 years with acute COVID-19. V gene TRBV3-1 (or the pseudogene TRBV3-2) combines with J gene TRBJ2-2, with D tentatively TRBD2 (5 bases). CDR3 protein: CASSTRGTGELFF. The CDR3 nucleotides are TGTGCCAGCAGCACCCGGGGCACCGGGGAGCTGTTTTTT.